This T cell receptor beta chain is from a study of blood T cell repertoires in COVID-19. About the research overall: The samples span acute and convalescent COVID-19 from the United States, Italy and Spain. The cDNA or gDNA used as material had been derived from T cells, B-cell-depleted T cells, or PBMCs.

Germline values: CDR1 KGHSH, CDR2 LQKENI. This CDR3 comprises 14 residues. J was trimmed by 6 bases and V by 4 bases; bases with no gene match: 6. One Seattle source followed patients from active infection through their disease course. The data were produced by immunoSEQ multiplex PCR, yet TCRdb's version contains in-frame clones alone and is incomplete. Of 200,000 to 250,000 clones in the sample, roughly 85% are singletons; the top ten hold 2% to 3%. The sequenced sample consisted of peripheral blood. This chain links TRBV18 with TRBJ2-1, with 7 bases aligning to TRBD1. The receptor comes from a woman between 70 and 85 years old with COVID-19, enrolled during active disease. Here the CDR3 reads CASSQQGSGNEQFF. DNA of the CDR3: TGTGCCAGCTCACAACAGGGGTCTGGCAATGAGCAGTTCTTC.